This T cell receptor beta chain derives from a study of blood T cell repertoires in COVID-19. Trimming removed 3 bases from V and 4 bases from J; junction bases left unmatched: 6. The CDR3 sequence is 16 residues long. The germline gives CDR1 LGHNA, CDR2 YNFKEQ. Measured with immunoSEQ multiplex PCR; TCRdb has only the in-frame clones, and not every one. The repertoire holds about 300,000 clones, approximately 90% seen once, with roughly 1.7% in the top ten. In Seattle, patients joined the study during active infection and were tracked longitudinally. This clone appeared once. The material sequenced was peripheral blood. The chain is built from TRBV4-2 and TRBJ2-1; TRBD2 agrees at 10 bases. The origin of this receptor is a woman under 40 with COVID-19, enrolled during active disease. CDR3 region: CASSQELAGLYNEQFF. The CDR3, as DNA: TGTGCCAGCAGCCAGGAACTAGCGGGGCTGTACAATGAGCAGTTCTTC.